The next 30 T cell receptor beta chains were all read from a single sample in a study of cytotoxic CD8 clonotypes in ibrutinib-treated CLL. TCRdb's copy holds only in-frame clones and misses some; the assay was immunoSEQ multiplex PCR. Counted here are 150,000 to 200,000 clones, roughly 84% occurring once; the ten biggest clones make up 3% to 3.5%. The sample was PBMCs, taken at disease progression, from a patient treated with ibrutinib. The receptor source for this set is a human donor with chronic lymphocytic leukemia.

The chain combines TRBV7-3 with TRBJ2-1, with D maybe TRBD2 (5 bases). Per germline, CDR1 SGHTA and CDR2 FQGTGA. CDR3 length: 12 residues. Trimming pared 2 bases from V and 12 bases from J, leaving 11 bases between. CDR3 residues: CASSLEGRPQFF. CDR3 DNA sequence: TGTGCCAGCAGCTTAGAGGGCCGCCCGCAGTTCTTC. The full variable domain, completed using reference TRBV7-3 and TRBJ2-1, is GAGVSQTPSNKVTEKGKYVELRCDPISGHTALYWYRQSLGQGPEFLIYFQGTGAADDSGLPNDRFFAVRPEGSVSTLKIQRTERGDSAVYLCASSLEGRPQFFGPGTRLTVL.

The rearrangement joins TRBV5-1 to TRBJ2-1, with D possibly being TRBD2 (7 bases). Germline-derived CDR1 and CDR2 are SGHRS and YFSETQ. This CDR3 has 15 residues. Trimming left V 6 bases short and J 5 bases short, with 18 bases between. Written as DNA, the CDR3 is TGCGCCAGCACCTCAGGGGAGCGGGATAACAATGAGCAGTTCTTC. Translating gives CASTSGERDNNEQFF.

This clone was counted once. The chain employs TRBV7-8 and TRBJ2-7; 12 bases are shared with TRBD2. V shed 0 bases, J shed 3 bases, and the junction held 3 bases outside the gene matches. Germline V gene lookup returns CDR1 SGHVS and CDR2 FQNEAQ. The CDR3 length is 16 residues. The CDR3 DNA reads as TGTGCCAGCAGCTTAGCTCCTAGCGGGAGGGTCTACGAGCAGTACTTC. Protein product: CASSLAPSGRVYEQYF.

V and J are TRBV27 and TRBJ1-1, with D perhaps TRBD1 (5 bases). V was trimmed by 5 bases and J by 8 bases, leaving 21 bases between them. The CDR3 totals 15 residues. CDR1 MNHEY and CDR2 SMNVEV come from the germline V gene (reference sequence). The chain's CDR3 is CASSQPGRGLTEAFF. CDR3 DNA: TGTGCCAGCAGTCAACCCGGGAGGGGCCTCACCGAAGCTTTCTTT.

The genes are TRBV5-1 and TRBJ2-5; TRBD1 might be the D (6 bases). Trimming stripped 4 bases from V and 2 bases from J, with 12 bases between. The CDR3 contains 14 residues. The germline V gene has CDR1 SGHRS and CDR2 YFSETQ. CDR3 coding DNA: TGCGCCAGCAGCCTAACAGGGTCGCAAGAGACCCAGTACTTC. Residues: CASSLTGSQETQYF.

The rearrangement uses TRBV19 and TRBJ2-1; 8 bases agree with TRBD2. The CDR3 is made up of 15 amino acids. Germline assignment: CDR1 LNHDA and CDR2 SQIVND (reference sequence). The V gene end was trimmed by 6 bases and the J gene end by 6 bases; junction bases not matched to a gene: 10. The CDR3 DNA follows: TGTGCCAGTAGACCCGCGGGAGGACCCGTCAATGAGCAGTTCTTC. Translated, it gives CASRPAGGPVNEQFF.

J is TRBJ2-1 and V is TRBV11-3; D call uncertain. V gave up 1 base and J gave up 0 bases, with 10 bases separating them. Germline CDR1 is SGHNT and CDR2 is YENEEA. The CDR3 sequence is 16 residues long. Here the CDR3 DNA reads TGTGCCAGCAGCTTAGGTTTGGTGGGCTCCTACAATGAGCAGTTCTTC. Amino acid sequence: CASSLGLVGSYNEQFF.

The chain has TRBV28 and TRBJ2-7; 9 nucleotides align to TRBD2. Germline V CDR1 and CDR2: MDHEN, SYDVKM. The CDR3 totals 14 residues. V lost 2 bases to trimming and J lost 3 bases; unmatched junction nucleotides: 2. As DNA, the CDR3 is TGTGCCAGCAGTTTAAGGACTAGCGACTACGAGCAGTACTTC. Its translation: CASSLRTSDYEQYF. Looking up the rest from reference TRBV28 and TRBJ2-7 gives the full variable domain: DVKVTQSSRYLVKRTGEKVFLECVQDMDHENMFWYRQDPGLGLRLIYFSYDVKMKEKGDIPEGYSVSREKKERFSLILESASTNQTSMYLCASSLRTSDYEQYFGPGTRLTVT.

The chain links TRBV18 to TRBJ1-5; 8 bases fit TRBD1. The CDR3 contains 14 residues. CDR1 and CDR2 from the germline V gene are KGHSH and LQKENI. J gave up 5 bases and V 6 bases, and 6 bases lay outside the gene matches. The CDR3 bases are TGTGCCAGCTCTCGGGACAGGACACATCAGCCCCAGCATTTT. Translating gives CASSRDRTHQPQHF.

In DNA, the CDR3 is TGTGCCAGCAGCTTAGATAGGGCTGGAAACACCATATATTTT. Amino acids: CASSLDRAGNTIYF. The chain employs TRBV13 and TRBJ1-3; D is uncertain. Trimming cost V 1 base and J 2 bases, with 6 bases left between them. The CDR3 covers 14 residues. CDR1 is PRHDT, CDR2 FYEKMQ, per germline (reference sequence).

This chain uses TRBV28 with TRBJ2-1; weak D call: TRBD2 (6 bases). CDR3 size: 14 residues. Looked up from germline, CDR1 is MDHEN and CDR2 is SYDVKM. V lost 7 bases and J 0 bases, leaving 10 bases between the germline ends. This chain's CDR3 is CASIRGNSYNEQFF. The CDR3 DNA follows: TGTGCCAGCATTCGGGGGAACTCCTACAATGAGCAGTTCTTC.

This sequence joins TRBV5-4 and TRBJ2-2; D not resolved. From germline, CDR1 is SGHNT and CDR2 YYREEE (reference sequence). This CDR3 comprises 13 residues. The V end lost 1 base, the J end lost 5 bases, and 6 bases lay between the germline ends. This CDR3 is CASSLTTTGELFF. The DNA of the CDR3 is TGTGCCAGCAGCTTGACAACAACCGGGGAGCTGTTTTTT.

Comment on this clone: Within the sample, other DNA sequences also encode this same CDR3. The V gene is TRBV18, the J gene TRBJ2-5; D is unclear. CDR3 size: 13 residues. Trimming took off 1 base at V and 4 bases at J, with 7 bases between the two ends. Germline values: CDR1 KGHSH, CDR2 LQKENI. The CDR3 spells CASSPQGGETQYF. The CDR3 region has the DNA TGTGCCAGCTCACCACAGGGTGGAGAGACCCAGTACTTC.

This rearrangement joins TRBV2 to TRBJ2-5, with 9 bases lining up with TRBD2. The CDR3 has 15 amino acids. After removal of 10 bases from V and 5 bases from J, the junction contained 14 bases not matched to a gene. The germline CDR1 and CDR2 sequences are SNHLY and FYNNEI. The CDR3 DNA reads TGTGCCACCCCAGCGGGAGGTATTGATCGGGAGACCCAGTACTTC. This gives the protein CATPAGGIDRETQYF.

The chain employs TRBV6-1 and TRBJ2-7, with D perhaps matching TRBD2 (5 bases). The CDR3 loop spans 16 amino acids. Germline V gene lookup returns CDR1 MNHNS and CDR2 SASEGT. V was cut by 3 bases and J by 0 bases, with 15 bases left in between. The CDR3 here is CASSDMHGGSSYEQYF. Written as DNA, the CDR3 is TGTGCCAGCAGTGATATGCATGGTGGGAGCTCCTACGAGCAGTACTTC.

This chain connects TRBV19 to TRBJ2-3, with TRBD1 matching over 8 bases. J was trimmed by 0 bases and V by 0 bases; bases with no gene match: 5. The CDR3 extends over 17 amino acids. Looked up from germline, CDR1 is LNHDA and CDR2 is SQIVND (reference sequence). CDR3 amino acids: CASSIDLGQASTDTQYF. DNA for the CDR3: TGTGCCAGTAGTATAGATCTGGGACAGGCTAGCACAGATACGCAGTATTTT.

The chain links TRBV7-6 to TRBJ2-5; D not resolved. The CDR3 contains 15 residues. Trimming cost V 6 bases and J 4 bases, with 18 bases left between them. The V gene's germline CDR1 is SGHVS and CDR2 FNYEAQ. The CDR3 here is CASRKSQGKGETQYF. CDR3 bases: TGTGCCAGCAGAAAAAGCCAAGGAAAAGGAGAGACCCAGTACTTC.

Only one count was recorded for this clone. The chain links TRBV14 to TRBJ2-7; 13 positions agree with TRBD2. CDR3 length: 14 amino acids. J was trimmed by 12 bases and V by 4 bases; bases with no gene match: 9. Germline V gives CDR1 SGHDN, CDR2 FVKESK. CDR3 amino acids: CASSRTSGSGILYF. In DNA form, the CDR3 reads TGTGCCAGCAGCCGGACTAGCGGGAGTGGGATTCTGTACTTC.

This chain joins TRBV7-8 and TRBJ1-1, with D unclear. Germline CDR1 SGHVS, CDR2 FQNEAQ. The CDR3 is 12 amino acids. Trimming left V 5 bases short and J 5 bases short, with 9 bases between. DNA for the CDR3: TGTGCCAGCAGCGAGGACTGGACTGAAGCTTTCTTT. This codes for CASSEDWTEAFF.

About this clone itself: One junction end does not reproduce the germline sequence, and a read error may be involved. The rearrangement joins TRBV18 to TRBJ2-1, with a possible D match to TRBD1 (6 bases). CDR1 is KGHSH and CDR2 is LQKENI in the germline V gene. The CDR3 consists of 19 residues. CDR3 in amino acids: CASSPLDSGRELSYNEQFF. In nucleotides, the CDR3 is TGTGCCAGCTCGCCACTGGACAGTGGTCGCGAGCTATCCTACAATGAGCAGTTCTTC. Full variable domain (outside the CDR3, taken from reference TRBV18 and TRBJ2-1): NAGVMQNPRHLVRRRGQEARLRCSPMKGHSHVYWYRQLPEEGLKFMVYLQKENIIDESGMPKERFSAEFPKEGPSILRIQQVVRGDSAAYFCASSPLDSGRELSYNEQFFGPGTRLTVL.

The CDR3, as DNA: TGCGCCAGCAGCTTGGATGTGGTTAGCAGGGGGCCTTTTGGCGCATCCTACGAGCAGTACTTC. As protein: CASSLDVVSRGPFGASYEQYF. The chain combines TRBV5-1 with TRBJ2-7, with 8 bases matching TRBD1. This CDR3 spans 21 amino acids. The V gene's germline CDR1 is SGHRS and CDR2 YFSETQ. V dropped 0 bases and J dropped 1; count of bases not matched to a gene: 21.

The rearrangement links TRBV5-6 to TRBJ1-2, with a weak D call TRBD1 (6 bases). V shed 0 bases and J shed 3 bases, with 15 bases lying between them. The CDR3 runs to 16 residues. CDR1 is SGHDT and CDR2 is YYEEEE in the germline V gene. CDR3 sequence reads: CASSLAGAAGYYGYTF. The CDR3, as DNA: TGTGCCAGCAGCTTGGCAGGGGCGGCAGGGTACTATGGCTACACCTTC.

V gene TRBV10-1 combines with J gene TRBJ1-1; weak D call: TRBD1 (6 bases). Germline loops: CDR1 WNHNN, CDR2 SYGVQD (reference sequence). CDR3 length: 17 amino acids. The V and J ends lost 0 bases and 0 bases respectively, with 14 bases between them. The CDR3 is CASSESRPGHMNTEAFF. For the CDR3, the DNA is TGCGCCAGCAGTGAGTCTAGGCCGGGACATATGAACACTGAAGCTTTCTTT.

CDR3 in amino acids: CAADRMNTEAFF. The DNA for the CDR3 is TGTGCGGCCGACAGGATGAACACTGAAGCTTTCTTT. This chain links TRBV18 with TRBJ1-1; TRBD1 is a possible D gene (6 bases). The CDR3 is made up of 12 amino acids. Germline CDR1 and CDR2: KGHSH and LQKENI.

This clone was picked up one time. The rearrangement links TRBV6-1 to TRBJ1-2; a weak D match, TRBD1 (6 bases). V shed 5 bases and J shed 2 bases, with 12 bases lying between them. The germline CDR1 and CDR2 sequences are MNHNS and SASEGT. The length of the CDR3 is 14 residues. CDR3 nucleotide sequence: TGTGCCAGCAGTCTAGGACAGCTGAACTATGGCTACACCTTC. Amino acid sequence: CASSLGQLNYGYTF.

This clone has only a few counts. CDR3 residues: CASSLEYGYQQYF. The CDR3 DNA reads TGTGCCAGCAGCTTAGAGTACGGGTACCAGCAGTACTTC. The J gene is TRBJ2-7, the V gene TRBV7-9, with D uncertain. The germline V gene has CDR1 SEHNR and CDR2 FQNEAQ (reference sequence). V was pared by 1 base and J by 8 bases, with 12 bases between. The CDR3 consists of 13 residues.

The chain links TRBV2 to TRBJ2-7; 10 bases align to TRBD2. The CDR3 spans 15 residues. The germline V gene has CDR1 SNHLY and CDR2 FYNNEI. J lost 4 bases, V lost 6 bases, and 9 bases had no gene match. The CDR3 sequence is CASRENLAGAYEQYF. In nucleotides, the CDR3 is TGTGCCAGCAGGGAAAACCTAGCGGGAGCTTACGAGCAGTACTTC.

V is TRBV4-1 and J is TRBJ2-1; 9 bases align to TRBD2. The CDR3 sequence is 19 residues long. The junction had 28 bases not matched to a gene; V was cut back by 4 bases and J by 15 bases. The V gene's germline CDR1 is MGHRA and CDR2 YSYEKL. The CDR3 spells CASSPQKNHGGLADPGRFF. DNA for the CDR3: TGCGCCAGCAGCCCCCAAAAAAATCACGGGGGACTAGCAGACCCGGGGCGGTTCTTC.

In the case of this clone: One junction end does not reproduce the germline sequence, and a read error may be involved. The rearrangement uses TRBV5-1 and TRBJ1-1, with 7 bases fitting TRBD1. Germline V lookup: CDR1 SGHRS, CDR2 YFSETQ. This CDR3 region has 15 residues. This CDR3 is CASGLPDRVGTEAFF. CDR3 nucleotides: TGCGCCAGCGGCTTGCCCGACAGGGTCGGCACTGAAGCTTTCTTT.

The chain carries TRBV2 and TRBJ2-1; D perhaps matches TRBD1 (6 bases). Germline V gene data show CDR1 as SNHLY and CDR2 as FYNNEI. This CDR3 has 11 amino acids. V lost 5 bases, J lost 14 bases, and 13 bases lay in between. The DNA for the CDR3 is TGTGCCAGCAGTTTAGCTTCAGGGGAGTTCTTC. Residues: CASSLASGEFF.